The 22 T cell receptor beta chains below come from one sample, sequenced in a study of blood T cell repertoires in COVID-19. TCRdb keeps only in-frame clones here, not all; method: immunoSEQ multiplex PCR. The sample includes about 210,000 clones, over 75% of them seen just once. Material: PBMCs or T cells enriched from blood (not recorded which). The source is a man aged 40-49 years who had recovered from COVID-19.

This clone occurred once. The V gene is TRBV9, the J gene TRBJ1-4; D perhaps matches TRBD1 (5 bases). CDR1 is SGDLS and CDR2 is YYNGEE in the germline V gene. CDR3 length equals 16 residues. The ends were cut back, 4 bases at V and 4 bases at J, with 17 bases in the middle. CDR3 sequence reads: CASSPDLTAGNEKLFF. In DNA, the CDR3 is TGTGCCAGCAGCCCGGATTTGACAGCGGGTAATGAAAAACTGTTTTTT. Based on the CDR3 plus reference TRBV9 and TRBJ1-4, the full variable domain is DSGVTQTPKHLITATGQRVTLRCSPRSGDLSVYWYQQSLDQGLQFLIQYYNGEERAKGNILERFSAQQFPDLHSELNLSSLELGDSALYFCASSPDLTAGNEKLFFGSGTQLSVL.

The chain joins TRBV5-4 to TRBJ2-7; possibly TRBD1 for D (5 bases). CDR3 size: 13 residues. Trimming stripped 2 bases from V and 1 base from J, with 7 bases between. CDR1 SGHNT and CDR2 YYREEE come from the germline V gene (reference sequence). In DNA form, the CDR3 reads TGTGCCAGCAGCTTCGACAGTTCCTACGAGCAGTACTTC. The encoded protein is CASSFDSSYEQYF.

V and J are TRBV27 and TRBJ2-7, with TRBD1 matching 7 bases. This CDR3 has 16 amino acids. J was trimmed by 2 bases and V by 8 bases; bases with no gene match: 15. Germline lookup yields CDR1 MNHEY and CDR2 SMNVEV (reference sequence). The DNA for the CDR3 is TGTGCCAGCCGCCTAAATTCGGGACAGAGAACCTACGAGCAGTACTTC. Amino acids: CASRLNSGQRTYEQYF.

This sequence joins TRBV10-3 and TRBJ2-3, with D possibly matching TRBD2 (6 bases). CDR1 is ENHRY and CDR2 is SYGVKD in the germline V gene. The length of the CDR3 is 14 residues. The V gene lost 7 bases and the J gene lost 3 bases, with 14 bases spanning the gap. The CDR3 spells CAIKQSRGTDTQYF. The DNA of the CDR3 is TGTGCCATCAAACAATCCCGGGGGACAGATACGCAGTATTTT.

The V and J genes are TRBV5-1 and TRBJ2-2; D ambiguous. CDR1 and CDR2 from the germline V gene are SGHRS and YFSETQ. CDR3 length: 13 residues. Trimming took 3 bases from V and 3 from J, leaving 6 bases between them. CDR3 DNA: TGCGCCAGCAGCTACCGGGACACCGGGGAGCTGTTTTTT. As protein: CASSYRDTGELFF.

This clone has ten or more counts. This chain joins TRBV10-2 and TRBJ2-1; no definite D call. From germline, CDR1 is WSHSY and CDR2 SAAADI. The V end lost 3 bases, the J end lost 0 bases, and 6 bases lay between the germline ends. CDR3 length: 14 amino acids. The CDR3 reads CASSDLSSYNEQFF. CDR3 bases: TGCGCCAGCAGTGACCTGAGCTCCTACAATGAGCAGTTCTTC.

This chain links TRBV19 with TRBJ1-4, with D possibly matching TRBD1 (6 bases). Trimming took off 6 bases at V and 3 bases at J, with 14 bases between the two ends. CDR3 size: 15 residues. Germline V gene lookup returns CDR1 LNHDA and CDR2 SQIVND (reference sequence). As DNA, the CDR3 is TGTGCCAGTAGCGGGGGGGGCAGCCCTAATGAAAAACTGTTTTTT. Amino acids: CASSGGGSPNEKLFF.

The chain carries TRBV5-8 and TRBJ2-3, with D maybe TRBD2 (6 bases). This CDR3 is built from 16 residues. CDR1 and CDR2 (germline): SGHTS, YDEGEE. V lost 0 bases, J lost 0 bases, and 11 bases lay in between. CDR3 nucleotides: TGTGCCAGCAGCTTGGAGCGGAGGGAAAGCACAGATACGCAGTATTTT. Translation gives CASSLERRESTDTQYF.

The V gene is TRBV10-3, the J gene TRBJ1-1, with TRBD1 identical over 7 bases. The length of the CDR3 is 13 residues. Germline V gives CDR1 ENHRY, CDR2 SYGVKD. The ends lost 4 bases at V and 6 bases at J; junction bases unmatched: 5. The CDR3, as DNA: TGTGCCATCAGTGGTCAGGGGGAAGCTGAAGCTTTCTTT. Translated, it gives CAISGQGEAEAFF.

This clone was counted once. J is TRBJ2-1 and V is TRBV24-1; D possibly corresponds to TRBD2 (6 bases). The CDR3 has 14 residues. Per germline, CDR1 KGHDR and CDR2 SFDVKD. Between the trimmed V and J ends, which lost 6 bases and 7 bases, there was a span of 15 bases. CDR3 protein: CATSSRNRGNEQFF. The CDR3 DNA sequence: TGTGCCACCAGTTCCCGGAATCGGGGGAATGAGCAGTTCTTC.

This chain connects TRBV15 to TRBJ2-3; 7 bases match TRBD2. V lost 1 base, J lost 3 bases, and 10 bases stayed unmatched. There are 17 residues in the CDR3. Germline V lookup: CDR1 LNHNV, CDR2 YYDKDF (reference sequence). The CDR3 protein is CATSRGFTAGVTDTQYF. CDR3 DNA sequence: TGTGCCACCAGCAGAGGCTTCACCGCGGGGGTTACAGATACGCAGTATTTT.

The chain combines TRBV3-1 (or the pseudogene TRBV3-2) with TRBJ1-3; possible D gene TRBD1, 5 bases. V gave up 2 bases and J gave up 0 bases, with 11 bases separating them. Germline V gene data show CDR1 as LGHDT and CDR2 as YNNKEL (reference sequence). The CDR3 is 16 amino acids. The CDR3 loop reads CASSQWTPSSGNTIYF. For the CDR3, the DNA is TGTGCCAGCAGCCAATGGACACCAAGCTCTGGAAACACCATATATTTT.

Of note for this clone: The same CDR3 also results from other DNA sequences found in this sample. Written as DNA, the CDR3 is TGTGCCAGCAGCTCACGAGCGGGAAGCACAGATACGCAGTATTTT. The encoded protein is CASSSRAGSTDTQYF. The chain carries TRBV9 and TRBJ2-3, with 7 bases fitting TRBD2. Trimming removed 4 bases from V and 0 bases from J; junction bases left unmatched: 5. The CDR3 extends over 15 amino acids. In germline, CDR1 is SGDLS, CDR2 YYNGEE. Together with reference TRBV9 and TRBJ2-3, the CDR3 gives the full variable domain: DSGVTQTPKHLITATGQRVTLRCSPRSGDLSVYWYQQSLDQGLQFLIQYYNGEERAKGNILERFSAQQFPDLHSELNLSSLELGDSALYFCASSSRAGSTDTQYFGPGTRLTVL.

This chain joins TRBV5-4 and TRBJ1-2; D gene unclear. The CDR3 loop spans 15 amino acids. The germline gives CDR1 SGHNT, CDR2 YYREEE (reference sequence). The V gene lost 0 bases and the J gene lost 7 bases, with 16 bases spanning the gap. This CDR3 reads CASSLVGQRRGGYTF. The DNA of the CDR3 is TGTGCCAGCAGCTTGGTTGGGCAAAGACGGGGTGGCTACACCTTC.

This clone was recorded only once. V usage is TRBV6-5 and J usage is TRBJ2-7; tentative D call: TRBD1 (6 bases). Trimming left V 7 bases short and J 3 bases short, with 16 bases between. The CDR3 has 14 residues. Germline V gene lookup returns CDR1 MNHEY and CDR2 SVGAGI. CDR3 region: CASTPSGARYEQYF. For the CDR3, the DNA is TGTGCCAGCACCCCGTCAGGGGCGCGCTACGAGCAGTACTTC.

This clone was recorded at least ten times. As DNA, the CDR3 is TGTGCCAGCAGTGAAGCGCTTGCGGGGGGGGATGAAAAACTGTTTTTT. This encodes CASSEALAGGDEKLFF. The chain uses TRBV2 and TRBJ1-4, with a tentative D call TRBD1 (5 bases). Trimming shortened V by 0 bases and J by 6 bases, and 14 bases separated the two germline ends. Germline V gene sequence: CDR1 SNHLY, CDR2 FYNNEI. The CDR3 runs to 16 residues. Full variable domain (outside the CDR3, taken from reference TRBV2 and TRBJ1-4): EPEVTQTPSHQVTQMGQEVILRCVPISNHLYFYWYRQILGQKVEFLVSFYNNEISEKSEIFDDQFSVERPDGSNFTLKIRSTKLEDSAMYFCASSEALAGGDEKLFFGSGTQLSVL.

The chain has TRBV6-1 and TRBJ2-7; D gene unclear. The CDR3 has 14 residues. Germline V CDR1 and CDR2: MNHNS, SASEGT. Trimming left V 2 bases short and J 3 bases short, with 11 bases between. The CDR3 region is CASSEFFRNYEQYF. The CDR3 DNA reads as TGTGCCAGCAGTGAATTTTTTAGAAACTACGAGCAGTACTTC.

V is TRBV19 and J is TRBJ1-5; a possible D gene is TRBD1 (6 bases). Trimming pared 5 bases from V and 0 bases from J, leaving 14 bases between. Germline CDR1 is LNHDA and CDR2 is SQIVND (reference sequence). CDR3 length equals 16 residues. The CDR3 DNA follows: TGTGCCAGTAGTCCCCGGGACAACGATAGCAATCAGCCCCAGCATTTT. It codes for CASSPRDNDSNQPQHF.

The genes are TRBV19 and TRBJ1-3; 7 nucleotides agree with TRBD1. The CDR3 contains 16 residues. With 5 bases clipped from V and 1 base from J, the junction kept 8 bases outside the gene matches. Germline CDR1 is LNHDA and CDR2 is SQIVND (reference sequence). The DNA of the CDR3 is TGTGCCAGTAGTCTCAACGCACAGGGGTCTGGAAACACCATATATTTT. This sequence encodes CASSLNAQGSGNTIYF.

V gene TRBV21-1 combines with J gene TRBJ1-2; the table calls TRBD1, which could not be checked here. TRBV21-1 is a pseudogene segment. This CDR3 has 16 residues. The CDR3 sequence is CASSENPTESNYGYTF. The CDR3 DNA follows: TGTGCCAGCAGCGAAAACCCAACAGAGTCTAACTATGGCTACACCTTC.

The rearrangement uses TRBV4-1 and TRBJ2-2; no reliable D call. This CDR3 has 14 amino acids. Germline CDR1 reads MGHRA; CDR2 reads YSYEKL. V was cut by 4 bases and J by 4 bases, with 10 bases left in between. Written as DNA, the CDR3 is TGCGCCAGCAGCCTGATTAGCTCCACCGGGGAGCTGTTTTTT. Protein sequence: CASSLISSTGELFF.

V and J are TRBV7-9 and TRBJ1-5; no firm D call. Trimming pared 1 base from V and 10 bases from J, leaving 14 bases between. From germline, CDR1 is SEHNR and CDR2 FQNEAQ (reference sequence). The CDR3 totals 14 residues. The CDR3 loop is CASSLGLGTGPQHF. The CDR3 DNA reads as TGTGCCAGCAGCTTAGGGCTGGGAACGGGACCCCAGCATTTT.